The rows below give T cell receptor beta chains drawn from one sample of a study of early T cells in non-severe SARS-CoV-2 infection. TCRdb reprocessed the 5' RACE reads via MiXCR and lists one record per CDR3 protein. The data hold about 85,000 distinct CDR3 sequences, with approximately 15% observed a single time. The sequenced material came from whole blood. These receptors all stem from an adult who was a healthcare worker with PCR-confirmed SARS-CoV-2 infection or an uninfected control (not recorded which). The CDR3 runs from the conserved cysteine through the conserved F or W. The D gene is left open where the match is weak. A clone size is listed for some rows: how often the clone was seen (once, few, many), or a class if it is expanded.

V gene: TRBV5-6
D gene: .
clone size: few
J gene: TRBJ1-1
CDR3 protein: CASSPRSGTIPITEAFF
CDR3 DNA: TGTGCCAGCAGCCCGCGCTCCGGGACAATCCCGATCACTGAAGCTTTCTTT

V gene: TRBV10-2
D gene: .
clone size: .
J gene: TRBJ2-1
CDR3 protein: CASSESERGEQFF
CDR3 DNA: TGCGCCAGCAGTGAGTCGGAGAGGGGTGAGCAGTTCTTC

V gene: TRBV12-3/TRBV12-4
D gene: .
clone size: many
J gene: TRBJ2-7
CDR3 protein: CASSLVVYEQYF
CDR3 DNA: TGTGCCAGCAGTTTAGTGGTCTACGAGCAGTACTTC

V gene: TRBV20-1
D gene: .
clone size: few
J gene: TRBJ2-7
CDR3 protein: CSAATLSSYEQYF
CDR3 DNA: TGCAGTGCTGCCACACTGAGCTCCTACGAGCAGTACTTC

V gene: TRBV29-1
D gene: TRBD2
clone size: .
J gene: TRBJ2-3
CDR3 protein: CSVGTSERADTQYF
CDR3 DNA: TGCAGCGTGGGGACTAGCGAGAGGGCAGATACGCAGTATTTT

V gene: TRBV12-3/TRBV12-4
D gene: .
clone size: few
J gene: TRBJ1-2
CDR3 protein: CASTYTVRYGYTF
CDR3 DNA: TGTGCCAGCACATATACAGTGCGGTATGGCTACACCTTC

V gene: TRBV11-2
D gene: .
clone size: .
J gene: TRBJ2-7
CDR3 protein: CASSSTPLSYEQYF
CDR3 DNA: TGTGCCAGCAGCTCGACGCCACTCTCCTACGAGCAGTACTTC

V gene: TRBV19
D gene: .
clone size: few
J gene: TRBJ1-2
CDR3 protein: CASSIQGSNYGYTF
CDR3 DNA: TGTGCCAGTAGTATACAGGGCTCTAACTATGGCTACACCTTC

V gene: TRBV12-3/TRBV12-4
D gene: TRBD1
clone size: many
J gene: TRBJ2-3
CDR3 protein: CASRPRTAGGVDTQYF
CDR3 DNA: TGTGCCAGCAGACCCCGCACGGCAGGGGGCGTAGATACGCAGTATTTT

V gene: TRBV28
D gene: .
clone size: .
J gene: TRBJ2-7
CDR3 protein: CASSPRRQTTYEQYF
CDR3 DNA: TGTGCCAGCAGTCCGCGCCGACAGACAACCTACGAGCAGTACTTC

V gene: TRBV29-1
D gene: .
clone size: .
J gene: TRBJ2-7
CDR3 protein: CSADGSGDDEQYF
CDR3 DNA: TGCAGCGCGGACGGGTCAGGGGACGACGAGCAGTACTTC

V gene: TRBV20-1
D gene: .
clone size: few
J gene: TRBJ2-1
CDR3 protein: CSAPSRDEQFF
CDR3 DNA: TGCAGTGCCCCTAGCCGGGATGAGCAGTTCTTC

V gene: TRBV28
D gene: .
clone size: many
J gene: TRBJ2-7
CDR3 protein: CASSYFRNSEYEQYF
CDR3 DNA: TGTGCCAGCAGTTATTTCAGGAACTCCGAATACGAGCAGTACTTC

V gene: TRBV6-6
D gene: TRBD1
clone size: few
J gene: TRBJ2-1
CDR3 protein: CASSRGGQEYNEQFF
CDR3 DNA: TGTGCCAGCAGTCGAGGGGGACAGGAATACAATGAGCAGTTCTTC

V gene: TRBV30
D gene: .
clone size: few
J gene: TRBJ1-2
CDR3 protein: CAWSLERPKYGYTF
CDR3 DNA: TGTGCCTGGAGTTTGGAACGCCCAAAATATGGCTACACCTTC

V gene: TRBV5-1
D gene: .
clone size: few
J gene: TRBJ2-7
CDR3 protein: CASSLEGNYEQYF
CDR3 DNA: TGCGCCAGTAGCTTGGAGGGGAATTACGAGCAGTACTTC

V gene: TRBV5-1
D gene: .
clone size: few
J gene: TRBJ2-5
CDR3 protein: CASSSQGYETQYF
CDR3 DNA: TGCGCCAGCAGCTCACAGGGTTACGAGACCCAGTACTTC

V gene: TRBV4-1
D gene: .
clone size: few
J gene: TRBJ1-4
CDR3 protein: CASSPFRDATNEKLFF
CDR3 DNA: TGCGCCAGCAGCCCGTTCAGGGATGCAACTAATGAAAAACTGTTTTTT

V gene: TRBV27
D gene: .
clone size: .
J gene: TRBJ2-7
CDR3 protein: CASSSGTPGEQYF
CDR3 DNA: TGTGCCAGCAGTTCGGGGACCCCGGGCGAGCAGTACTTC

V gene: TRBV20-1
D gene: .
clone size: .
J gene: TRBJ2-7
CDR3 protein: CSAYNQRRSYEQYF
CDR3 DNA: TGCAGTGCCTATAACCAGCGACGCTCTTACGAGCAGTACTTC

V gene: TRBV19
D gene: .
clone size: few
J gene: TRBJ2-2
CDR3 protein: CASTDANTGELFF
CDR3 DNA: TGTGCCAGTACAGACGCGAACACCGGGGAGCTGTTTTTT

V gene: TRBV19
D gene: .
clone size: many
J gene: TRBJ1-4
CDR3 protein: CASSTTLATNEKLFF
CDR3 DNA: TGTGCCAGTAGTACGACACTCGCAACTAATGAAAAACTGTTTTTT

V gene: TRBV20-1
D gene: .
clone size: few
J gene: TRBJ2-7
CDR3 protein: CSPLMGTYSYEQYF
CDR3 DNA: TGCAGTCCACTGATGGGGACCTACTCCTACGAGCAGTACTTC

V gene: TRBV7-9
D gene: TRBD2
clone size: .
J gene: TRBJ2-7
CDR3 protein: CASSPQAGLAGYEQYF
CDR3 DNA: TGTGCCAGCAGCCCCCAGGCCGGGCTAGCGGGTTACGAGCAGTACTTC